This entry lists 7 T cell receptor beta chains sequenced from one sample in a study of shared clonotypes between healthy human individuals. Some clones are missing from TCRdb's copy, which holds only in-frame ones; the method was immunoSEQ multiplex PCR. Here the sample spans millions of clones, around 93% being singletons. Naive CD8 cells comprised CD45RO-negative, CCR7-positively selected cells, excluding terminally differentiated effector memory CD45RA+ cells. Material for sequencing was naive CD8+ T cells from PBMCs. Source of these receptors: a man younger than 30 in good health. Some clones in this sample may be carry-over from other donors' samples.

In nucleotides, the CDR3 is TGTGCCAGCAGTTCCCCATATTACCCCCAGACTAACGAGCAGTACTTC. Translation: CASSSPYYPQTNEQYF. The rearrangement links TRBV28 to TRBJ2-7, with a weak D call TRBD2 (5 bases). The germline V gene encodes CDR1 MDHEN and CDR2 SYDVKM. The germline V and J ends were trimmed by 4 bases and 5 bases, with 21 bases remaining between them. CDR3 length equals 16 residues.

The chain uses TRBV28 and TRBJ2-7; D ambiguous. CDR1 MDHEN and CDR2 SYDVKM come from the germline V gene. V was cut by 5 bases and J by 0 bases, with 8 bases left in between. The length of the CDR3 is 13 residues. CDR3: CASSALSSYEQYF. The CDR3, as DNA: TGTGCCAGCAGTGCCCTCTCCTCCTACGAGCAGTACTTC.

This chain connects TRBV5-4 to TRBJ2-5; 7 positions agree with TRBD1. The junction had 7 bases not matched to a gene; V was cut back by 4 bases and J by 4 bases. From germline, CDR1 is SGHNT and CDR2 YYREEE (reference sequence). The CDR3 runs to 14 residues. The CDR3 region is CASSQTGVGETQYF. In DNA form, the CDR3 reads TGTGCCAGCAGCCAAACAGGGGTGGGAGAGACCCAGTACTTC.

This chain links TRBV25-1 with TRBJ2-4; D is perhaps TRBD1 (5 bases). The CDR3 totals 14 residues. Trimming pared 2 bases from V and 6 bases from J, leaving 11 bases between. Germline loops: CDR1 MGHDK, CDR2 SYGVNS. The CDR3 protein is CASSEQGARNIQYF. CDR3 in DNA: TGTGCCAGCAGTGAACAAGGGGCGCGAAACATTCAGTACTTC.

CDR3 nucleotide sequence: TGCGCCAGCAGCCCTACTAGCCGACCCTACAATGAGCAGTTCTTC. Translated: CASSPTSRPYNEQFF. The chain carries TRBV5-1 and TRBJ2-1; D might be TRBD2 (6 bases). CDR1 is SGHRS and CDR2 is YFSETQ in the germline V gene. The CDR3 extends over 15 amino acids. The germline V and J ends were trimmed by 4 bases and 2 bases, with 13 bases remaining between them.

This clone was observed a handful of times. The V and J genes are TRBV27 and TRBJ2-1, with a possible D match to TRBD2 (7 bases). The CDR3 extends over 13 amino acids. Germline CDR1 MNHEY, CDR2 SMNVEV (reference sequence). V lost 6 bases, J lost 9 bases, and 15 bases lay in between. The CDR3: CASRPEGGGEQFF. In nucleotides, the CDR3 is TGTGCCAGCAGGCCTGAGGGAGGGGGTGAGCAGTTCTTC.

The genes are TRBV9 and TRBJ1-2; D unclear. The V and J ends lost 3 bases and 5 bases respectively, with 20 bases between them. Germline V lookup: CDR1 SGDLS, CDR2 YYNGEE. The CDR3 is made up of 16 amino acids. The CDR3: CASSAPYGVSGYGYTF. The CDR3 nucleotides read TGTGCCAGCAGCGCGCCTTATGGGGTTTCGGGATATGGCTACACCTTC. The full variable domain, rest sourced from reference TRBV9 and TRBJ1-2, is DSGVTQTPKHLITATGQRVTLRCSPRSGDLSVYWYQQSLDQGLQFLIQYYNGEERAKGNILERFSAQQFPDLHSELNLSSLELGDSALYFCASSAPYGVSGYGYTFGSGTRLTVV.